A single sample is the source of the 26 T cell receptor beta chains below, sequenced in a study of shared clonotypes between healthy human individuals. Assay: immunoSEQ multiplex PCR; the TCRdb copy retains only in-frame clones and omits some. The data show approximately 840,000 clones, around 96% seen once. CD45RO-negative CD8 cells positively selected for CCR7 made up the naive population, which excluded terminally differentiated effector memory CD45RA+ cells. The specimen sequenced was naive CD8+ T cells sorted from blood. All receptors come from a man aged 25-40 years in good health.

Comments on this clone: Being one base from a much bigger clone, this may be a read error. V gene TRBV7-9 combines with J gene TRBJ2-7; the D is unclear. The CDR3 extends over 12 amino acids. V lost 4 bases and J lost 3, with 7 bases in between. The germline V gene has CDR1 SEHNR and CDR2 FQNEAQ (reference sequence). CDR3 bases: TGTGCCAGCAGCTCGGACGGCTACGAGCAGTACTTC. Translating it yields CASSSDGYEQYF. Full variable domain (remainder filled in from reference TRBV7-9 and TRBJ2-7): DTGVSQNPRHKITKRGQNVTFRCDPISEHNRLYWYRQTLGQGPEFLTYFQNEAQLEKSRLLSDRFSAERPKGSFSTLEIQRTEQGDSAMYLCASSSDGYEQYFGPGTRLTVT.

The V and J genes are TRBV27 and TRBJ2-7; D is ambiguous. This CDR3 spans 13 amino acids. CDR1 MNHEY and CDR2 SMNVEV come from the germline V gene (reference sequence). Trimming took 6 bases from V and 2 from J, leaving 11 bases between them. The CDR3: CASSFVTPYEQYF. CDR3 bases: TGTGCCAGCAGCTTTGTAACCCCCTACGAGCAGTACTTC.

This clone was counted a single time. V and J are TRBV11-3 and TRBJ2-3; 13 bases are a match to TRBD2. The length of the CDR3 is 18 residues. Germline lookup yields CDR1 SGHNT and CDR2 YENEEA. The trim removed 5 bases at V and 2 bases at J, leaving 10 bases unmatched. CDR3 in DNA: TGTGCCAGCAGCCTGAGAAAGGGGACTAGCGGGGACACAGATACGCAGTATTTT. Amino acid sequence: CASSLRKGTSGDTDTQYF. Based on the CDR3 plus reference TRBV11-3 and TRBJ2-3, the full variable domain is EAGVVQSPRYKIIEKKQPVAFWCNPISGHNTLYWYLQNLGQGPELLIRYENEEAVDDSQLPKDRFSAERLKGVDSTLKIQPAELGDSAVYLCASSLRKGTSGDTDTQYFGPGTRLTVL.

The rearrangement uses TRBV6-1 and TRBJ1-1; perhaps TRBD1 as D (5 bases). CDR1 and CDR2 (germline): MNHNS, SASEGT. The CDR3 contains 12 residues. Trimming took off 7 bases at V and 4 bases at J, with 10 bases between the two ends. CDR3: CASNRGGTEAFF. The CDR3 DNA is TGTGCCAGCAATCGGGGGGGCACTGAAGCTTTCTTT.

The rearrangement joins TRBV7-9 to TRBJ1-5, with 7 positions matching TRBD1. With 5 bases clipped from V and 4 bases from J, the junction kept 17 bases outside the gene matches. The CDR3 is 18 residues long. Germline V gives CDR1 SEHNR, CDR2 FQNEAQ (reference sequence). The CDR3 coding sequence is TGTGCCAGCAGCACGACCTTAATGCAGGGGGAAGGAAATCAGCCCCAGCATTTT. Amino acids: CASSTTLMQGEGNQPQHF.

The rearrangement links TRBV6-1 to TRBJ2-4; D may be TRBD2 (5 bases). CDR1 and CDR2 (germline): MNHNS, SASEGT. The CDR3 runs to 16 residues. V dropped 2 bases and J dropped 0 bases, with 11 bases sitting between them. This chain's CDR3 is CASSEYEGLAKNIQYF. CDR3 bases: TGTGCCAGCAGTGAATATGAGGGTTTAGCCAAAAACATTCAGTACTTC.

The V call is TRBV19, the J call TRBJ2-7; 10 bases fit TRBD2. The CDR3 is 14 residues long. The V segment lost 3 bases and the J segment 5 bases; nucleotides outside the gene matches: 4. CDR1 LNHDA and CDR2 SQIVND come from the germline V gene (reference sequence). Here the CDR3 reads CASSIGGLANEQYF. The DNA for the CDR3 is TGTGCCAGTAGTATCGGGGGACTAGCGAACGAGCAGTACTTC.

V usage is TRBV28 and J usage is TRBJ2-1; TRBD1 or TRBD2 may be the D gene (5 bases each). V was shortened by 3 bases and J by 7 bases, with 13 bases between the two germline ends. Looked up from germline, CDR1 is MDHEN and CDR2 is SYDVKM. There are 14 residues in the CDR3. The CDR3 DNA sequence: TGTGCCAGCAGTTTGGGGACCCTCGGGAATGAGCAGTTCTTC. It is translated as CASSLGTLGNEQFF. Together with reference TRBV28 and TRBJ2-1, the CDR3 gives the full variable domain: DVKVTQSSRYLVKRTGEKVFLECVQDMDHENMFWYRQDPGLGLRLIYFSYDVKMKEKGDIPEGYSVSREKKERFSLILESASTNQTSMYLCASSLGTLGNEQFFGPGTRLTVL.

The chain is built from TRBV25-1 and TRBJ1-1, with 8 bases that match TRBD1. The V and J ends lost 7 bases and 6 bases, in that order; junction bases with no gene match: 7. The CDR3 spans 13 residues. Germline V lookup: CDR1 MGHDK, CDR2 SYGVNS. CDR3 amino acids: CASTAGGYSEAFF. CDR3 nucleotides: TGTGCCAGCACCGCAGGGGGCTATTCTGAAGCTTTCTTT.

V gene TRBV29-1 combines with J gene TRBJ2-1; D perhaps matches TRBD1 (5 bases). V was cut by 6 bases and J by 3 bases, with 9 bases left in between. CDR3 length equals 12 residues. CDR1 and CDR2 from the germline V gene are SQVTM and ANQGSEA. CDR3 loop: CSVSRVYNEQFF. The DNA of the CDR3 is TGCAGCGTCTCCAGGGTCTACAATGAGCAGTTCTTC.

Worth noting for this clone: Other nucleotide sequences from this sample produce the same CDR3. The rearrangement uses TRBV19 and TRBJ2-7; D uncertain. V was cut by 5 bases and J by 0 bases, with 11 bases left in between. This CDR3 contains 14 residues. The germline gives CDR1 LNHDA, CDR2 SQIVND (reference sequence). CDR3 coding DNA: TGTGCCAGTAGTCCCACGGTTAACTCCTACGAGCAGTACTTC. It translates to CASSPTVNSYEQYF.

This clone was recorded only once. The V and J genes are TRBV14 and TRBJ2-3, with 10 bases fitting TRBD2. Germline assignment: CDR1 SGHDN and CDR2 FVKESK. The CDR3 runs 18 residues. V shed 4 bases, J shed 3 bases, and the junction held 13 bases outside the gene matches. The CDR3 DNA is TGTGCCAGCAGCCTACTAGCGGGAATGGGTATGAGGACAGATACGCAGTATTTT. Its translation: CASSLLAGMGMRTDTQYF.

The genes are TRBV5-1 and TRBJ1-1; perhaps TRBD1 as D (6 bases). Trimming removed 0 bases from V and 3 bases from J, with 18 bases in between. CDR3 length: 17 amino acids. Germline CDR1 reads SGHRS; CDR2 reads YFSETQ. The CDR3 is CASSLGYRTVAYTEAFF. DNA of the CDR3: TGCGCCAGCAGCTTGGGCTATAGGACAGTCGCTTACACTGAAGCTTTCTTT.

The chain employs TRBV4-1 and TRBJ2-7; D not resolved. CDR3 length: 13 residues. The V and J ends lost 4 bases and 7 bases respectively, with 14 bases between them. Germline CDR1 reads MGHRA; CDR2 reads YSYEKL. CDR3 region: CASSPTPMGEQYF. As DNA, the CDR3 is TGCGCCAGCAGCCCGACTCCAATGGGGGAGCAGTACTTC.

The chain links TRBV6-5 to TRBJ2-3; D uncertain. The CDR3 extends over 13 amino acids. The germline V and J ends were trimmed by 1 base and 4 bases, with 6 bases remaining between them. Germline V gene sequence: CDR1 MNHEY, CDR2 SVGAGI. CDR3 amino acids: CASSYFPSDTQYF. The CDR3 region has the DNA TGTGCCAGCAGTTACTTTCCGTCAGATACGCAGTATTTT.

This rearrangement joins TRBV28 to TRBJ2-7; TRBD2 is a possible D gene (6 bases). Germline CDR1 and CDR2: MDHEN and SYDVKM. Trimming stripped 5 bases from V and 4 bases from J, with 12 bases between. CDR3 size: 13 residues. The CDR3 sequence is CASSTPGGYEQYF. The CDR3 nucleotides are TGTGCCAGCAGTACACCTGGAGGGTACGAGCAGTACTTC.

This chain uses TRBV29-1 with TRBJ2-2; D is possibly TRBD1 or TRBD2 (6 bases each). Between the trimmed V and J ends, which lost 4 bases and 4 bases, there was a span of 13 bases. CDR3 length equals 14 residues. Germline V CDR1 and CDR2: SQVTM, ANQGSEA. The CDR3 is CSVVGRGGTGELFF. The CDR3, as DNA: TGCAGCGTTGTCGGCAGGGGAGGCACCGGGGAGCTGTTTTTT.

This rearrangement joins TRBV7-6 to TRBJ2-7; tentatively, D is TRBD1 or TRBD2 (5 bases each). The CDR3 has 13 amino acids. Trimming left V 1 base short and J 4 bases short, with 8 bases between. Germline V gene lookup returns CDR1 SGHVS and CDR2 FNYEAQ. This CDR3 reads CASSLDRTYEQYF. The CDR3, as DNA: TGTGCCAGCAGCTTAGACAGGACTTACGAGCAGTACTTC.

This chain joins TRBV5-4 and TRBJ2-7; 8 nucleotides match TRBD1. The CDR3 spans 14 residues. The V and J ends lost 2 bases and 4 bases, in that order; junction bases with no gene match: 5. Germline V gene lookup returns CDR1 SGHNT and CDR2 YYREEE (reference sequence). CDR3 amino acids: CASSFTGGMYEQYF. The CDR3 coding sequence is TGTGCCAGCAGCTTCACAGGGGGAATGTACGAGCAGTACTTC.

The chain has TRBV27 and TRBJ2-1, with TRBD2 matching over 7 bases. J lost 5 bases, V lost 0 bases, and 4 bases had no gene match. Germline-derived CDR1 and CDR2 are MNHEY and SMNVEV (reference sequence). CDR3 size: 15 residues. The CDR3 sequence is CASSLSEREDNEQFF. CDR3 DNA sequence: TGTGCCAGCAGTTTATCGGAACGGGAGGACAATGAGCAGTTCTTC.

The J gene is TRBJ2-1, the V gene TRBV27, with 10 bases matching TRBD2. The ends lost 6 bases at V and 4 bases at J; junction bases unmatched: 9. CDR1 and CDR2 (germline): MNHEY, SMNVEV (reference sequence). The CDR3 runs to 16 residues. This CDR3 reads CASSPPIAGGYNEQFF. The CDR3, as DNA: TGTGCCAGCAGCCCTCCGATAGCGGGAGGATACAATGAGCAGTTCTTC.

This clone was observed once. This rearrangement joins TRBV5-6 to TRBJ2-7; TRBD2 matches at 11 bases. The CDR3 runs to 17 residues. Germline values: CDR1 SGHDT, CDR2 YYEEEE. V trimming: 3 bases; J trimming: 5 bases; junction bases outside the gene matches: 13. This chain's CDR3 is CASSSVVAGGPTHEQYF. For the CDR3, the DNA is TGTGCCAGCAGCTCGGTGGTAGCGGGAGGGCCAACGCACGAGCAGTACTTC.

This rearrangement joins TRBV27 to TRBJ2-3, with D maybe TRBD2 (5 bases). CDR1 and CDR2 from the germline V gene are MNHEY and SMNVEV (reference sequence). Trimming removed 2 bases from V and 3 bases from J, with 15 bases in between. The CDR3 has 16 residues. CDR3 in amino acids: CASSLVRGRTTDTQYF. CDR3 coding DNA: TGTGCCAGCAGTTTAGTACGGGGAAGGACTACAGATACGCAGTATTTT.

The chain has TRBV5-1 and TRBJ2-7; the match to TRBD1 covers 10 bases. After removal of 7 bases from V and 3 bases from J, the junction contained 22 bases not matched to a gene. The CDR3 covers 19 residues. Germline V gene sequence: CDR1 SGHRS, CDR2 YFSETQ. The DNA of the CDR3 is TGCGCCAGCCTCTTAAGACAGGGGGCTTCGACTTTATCCCTCTACGAGCAGTACTTC. This gives the protein CASLLRQGASTLSLYEQYF.

This clone occurred once. The J gene is TRBJ2-1, the V gene TRBV4-3; 7 nucleotides line up with TRBD2. The CDR3 spans 17 residues. J lost 1 base, V lost 2 bases, and 8 bases had no gene match. The germline V gene has CDR1 LGHNA and CDR2 YSLEER. The CDR3 reads CASSQFKRESSYNEQFF. CDR3 coding DNA: TGCGCCAGCAGCCAATTTAAGCGGGAAAGTTCCTACAATGAGCAGTTCTTC.

The chain carries TRBV5-1 and TRBJ2-1; TRBD2 agrees at 14 bases. V lost 6 bases, J lost 8 bases, and 7 bases stayed unmatched. The CDR3 extends over 15 amino acids. The germline V gene has CDR1 SGHRS and CDR2 YFSETQ. As DNA, the CDR3 is TGCGCCAGCATCCCGACTAGCGGGAGGGCCCATGAGCAGTTCTTC. This gives the protein CASIPTSGRAHEQFF. Together with reference TRBV5-1 and TRBJ2-1, the CDR3 gives the full variable domain: KAGVTQTPRYLIKTRGQQVTLSCSPISGHRSVSWYQQTPGQGLQFLFEYFSETQRNKGNFPGRFSGRQFSNSRSEMNVSTLELGDSALYLCASIPTSGRAHEQFFGPGTRLTVL.